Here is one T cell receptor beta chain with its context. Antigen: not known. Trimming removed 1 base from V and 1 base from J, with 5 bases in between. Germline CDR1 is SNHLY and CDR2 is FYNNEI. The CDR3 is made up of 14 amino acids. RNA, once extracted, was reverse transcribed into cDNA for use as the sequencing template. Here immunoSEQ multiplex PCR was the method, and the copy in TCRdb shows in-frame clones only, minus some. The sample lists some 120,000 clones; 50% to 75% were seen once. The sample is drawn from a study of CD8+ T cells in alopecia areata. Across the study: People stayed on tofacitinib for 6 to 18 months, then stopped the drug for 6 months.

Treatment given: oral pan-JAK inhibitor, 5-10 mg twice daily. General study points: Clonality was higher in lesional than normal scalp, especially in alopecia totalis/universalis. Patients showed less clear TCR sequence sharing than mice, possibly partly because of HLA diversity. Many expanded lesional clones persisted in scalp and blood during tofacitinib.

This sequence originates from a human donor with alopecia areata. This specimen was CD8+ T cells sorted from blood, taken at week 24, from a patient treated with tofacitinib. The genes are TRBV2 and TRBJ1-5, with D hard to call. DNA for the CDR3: TGTGCCAGCAGTGAAGGCGGAAGCAATCAGCCCCAGCATTTT. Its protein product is CASSEGGSNQPQHF.